This TCR beta chain stems from a study of T cell responses to AZD1222 COVID-19 vaccine (dated by TCRdb to 2020 to 2022). Study-wide context: TCR sequencing was performed for roughly 250 trial participants, of whom 200 to 220 were given two doses of AZD1222 and around 26 were given two doses of MenACWY control vaccine. Trial participants were enrolled into age subgroups of 18-55, 56-69 and 70-plus years, which contained around 150, 29 and 61 TCR-sequenced participants, respectively. What the authors observed across the whole study: The whole spike protein was spanned by vaccine-associated CD4 TCRs, and dominant responses were seen in regions 160-218 and 743-854. Conclusions about previously exposed vaccinees are limited because only five to seven AZD1222 recipients were SARS-CoV-2 seropositive at baseline. Most participants were white British and females outnumbered males, and the authors suggested that clonal diversity may have been underestimated. No day 14 peak-response samples were available, so repertoires were characterized only after the peak T cell response. Nearly half of unique spike-specific TCRs reportedly recognized epitopes outside regions mutated in the B.1.351 and B.1.1.7 variants. In the small 56-69-year group, the increase in depth fell short of significance, most likely because of low power. After two AZD1222 doses, spike-specific TCR breadth and depth were significantly higher than at day 0 and than in MenACWY recipients.

Concerning this clone itself: The antigen it recognizes is unknown. The record has no base qualities; no much larger clone is one base away.

The CDR3 regions of human TCRbeta chains were analyzed by immunosequencing. On the authors' methods: TCRs in the repertoires were compared against a reference library of SARS-CoV-2-specific TCRs that had been generated with the MIRA antigen-specificity platform. Breadth was defined as the fraction of unique TCRs that were SARS-CoV-2-associated, and depth was defined as the fraction of total T cells that were SARS-CoV-2-associated. Using the MIRA data, every spike-specific TCR was mapped to the spike region that the TCR reacted to and assigned to either a CD4 or a CD8 class. Log10-transformed breadth and depth values were compared by one-way ANOVA with Sidak's multiple comparisons tests. TCRdb's version of the immuneACCESS table is confined to in-frame rearrangements and falls short of the full clone set. An unresolved V gene accounts for under half of the shortfall where checked; the remainder is of unknown origin. V and J calls and clone size follow that table, whereas D and trimming were derived from the DNA. The sample contains 40,000 to 55,000 clones, 80% to 90% of them found a single time. 5.5% to 8% of the sample is in the top ten clones.

The time point label on this specimen signifies: about 28 days (+/-7) after the second vaccine dose. AZD1222 recipients with second doses at about 4 weeks or about 12 weeks were pooled, because spike-specific TCR depth and breadth did not differ between schedules. The vaccinee samples were drawn from two UK trials, COV001 and COV002, one of which was a single-blind randomized controlled phase 2/3 trial testing AZD1222 (ChAdOx1 nCoV-19) in healthy adults. Trial participant PBMC samples were collected at day 0 and day 28 after the second dose for TCRbeta chain sequencing. The germline V end is reduced by 6 bases and the J end by 2 bases; junction bases left unmatched: 2. The CDR3 runs 13 residues from the cysteine to the phenylalanine. Only the CDR3 DNA stays, 39 bases, in frame from base 1. Per the germline V gene, MGHDK is the CDR1 and SYGVNS is the CDR2.

Here the sequenced sample was peripheral blood, taken 28 days after the second AZD1222 dose. The receptor comes from an adult who received the AZD1222 COVID-19 vaccine. The chain is encoded by TRBV25-1 joined to TRBJ2-7, with 9 central nucleotides matching TRBD1. DNA sequence: TGTGCCAGCAGACAGGGGGCTGCCTACGAGCAGTACTTC. Its product reads: CASRQGAAYEQYF.